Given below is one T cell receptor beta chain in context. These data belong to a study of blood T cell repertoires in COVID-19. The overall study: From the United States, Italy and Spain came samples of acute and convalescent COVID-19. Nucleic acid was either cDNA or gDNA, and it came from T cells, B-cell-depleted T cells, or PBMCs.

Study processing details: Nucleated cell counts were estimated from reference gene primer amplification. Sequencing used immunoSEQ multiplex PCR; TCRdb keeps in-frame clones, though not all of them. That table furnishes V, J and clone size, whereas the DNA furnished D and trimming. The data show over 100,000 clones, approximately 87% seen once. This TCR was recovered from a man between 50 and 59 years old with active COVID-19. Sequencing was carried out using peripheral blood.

The CDR3 region has the DNA TGCAGCGCCTCGGTGACCTGGGGGGGCACTGAAGCTTTCTTT. It is translated as CSASVTWGGTEAFF. The genes are TRBV29-1 and TRBJ1-1, with a weak D call TRBD1 (5 bases). The germline V gene has CDR1 SQVTM and CDR2 ANQGSEA. The CDR3 length is 14 residues. The ends were cut back, 7 bases at V and 4 bases at J, with 19 bases in the middle. The full variable domain, rest sourced from reference TRBV29-1 and TRBJ1-1, is SAVISQKPSRDICQRGTSLTIQCQVDSQVTMMFWYRQQPGQSLTLIATANQGSEATYESGFVIDKFPISRPNLTFSTLTVSNMSPEDSSIYLCSASVTWGGTEAFFGQGTRLTVV.